This T cell receptor beta chain was sequenced during a study of blood T cell repertoires in COVID-19. The assay was immunoSEQ multiplex PCR, and TCRdb's table has in-frame clones only and misses some. The sample includes around 140,000 clones, approximately 91% of them seen just once. Per the germline V gene, CDR1 is SGHRS and CDR2 is YFSETQ. The CDR3 is 16 residues long. With V trimmed by 3 bases and J by 5 bases, 8 bases remained unmatched. What was sequenced was peripheral blood. The rearrangement joins TRBV5-1 to TRBJ2-1; the match to TRBD2 covers 10 bases. This TCR was recovered from a man aged 65-85 years with acute or convalescent COVID-19. Written as DNA, the CDR3 is TGCGCCAGCAGCTACTATAGCGGGAGGTTGGACAATGAGCAGTTCTTC. Translation: CASSYYSGRLDNEQFF.